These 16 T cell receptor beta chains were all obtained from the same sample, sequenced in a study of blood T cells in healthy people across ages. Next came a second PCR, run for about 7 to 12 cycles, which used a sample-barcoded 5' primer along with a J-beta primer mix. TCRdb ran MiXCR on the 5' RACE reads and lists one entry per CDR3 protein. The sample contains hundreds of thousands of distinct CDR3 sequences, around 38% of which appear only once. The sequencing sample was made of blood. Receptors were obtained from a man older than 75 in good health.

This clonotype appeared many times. DNA of the CDR3: TGTGCTAGTGGCCGGGACAGGCAAGAGACCCAGTACTTC. Translated, it gives CASGRDRQETQYF. The rearrangement links TRBV12-5 to TRBJ2-5, with TRBD1 identical over 8 bases. The germline V gene has CDR1 LGHNT and CDR2 FRNRAP. The length of the CDR3 is 13 residues. V dropped 6 bases and J dropped 2; count of bases not matched to a gene: 2.

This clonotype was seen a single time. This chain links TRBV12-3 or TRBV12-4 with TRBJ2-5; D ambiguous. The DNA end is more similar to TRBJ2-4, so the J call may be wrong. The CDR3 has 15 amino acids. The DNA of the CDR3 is TGTGCCAGCAGTACACCCGCAGCCGGTAGAAACATTCAGTACTTC. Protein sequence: CASSTPAAGRNIQYF.

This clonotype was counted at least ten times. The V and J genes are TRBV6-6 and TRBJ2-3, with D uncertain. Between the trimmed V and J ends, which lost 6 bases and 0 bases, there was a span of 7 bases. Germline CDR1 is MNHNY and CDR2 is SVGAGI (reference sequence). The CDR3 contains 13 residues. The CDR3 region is CASSRSSTDTQYF. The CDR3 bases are TGTGCCAGCAGCCGCAGTAGCACAGATACGCAGTATTTT.

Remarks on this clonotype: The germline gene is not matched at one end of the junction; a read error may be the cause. In DNA form, the CDR3 reads TGTGCCAACAGCGCAGGACCGACTGGCAATCAGCCCCAGCATTTT. This sequence encodes CANSAGPTGNQPQHF. V and J are TRBV11-2 and TRBJ1-5; D remains unclear. Germline V gene data show CDR1 as SGHAT and CDR2 as FQNNGV. The CDR3 runs to 15 residues.

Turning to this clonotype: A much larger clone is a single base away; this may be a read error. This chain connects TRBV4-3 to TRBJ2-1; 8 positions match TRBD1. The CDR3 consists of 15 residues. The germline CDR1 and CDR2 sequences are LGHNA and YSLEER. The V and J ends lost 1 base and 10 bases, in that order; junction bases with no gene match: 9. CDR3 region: CASSQGTGYSYEQFF. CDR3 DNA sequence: TGCGCCAGCAGCCAAGGGACAGGGTACTCCTACGAGCAGTTCTTC.

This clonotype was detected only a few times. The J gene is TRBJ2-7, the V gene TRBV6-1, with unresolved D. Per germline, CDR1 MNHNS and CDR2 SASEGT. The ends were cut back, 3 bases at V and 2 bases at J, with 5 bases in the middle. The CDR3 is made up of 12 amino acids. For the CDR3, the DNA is TGTGCCAGCAGTGAGTACCCCTACGAGCAGTACTTC. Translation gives CASSEYPYEQYF.

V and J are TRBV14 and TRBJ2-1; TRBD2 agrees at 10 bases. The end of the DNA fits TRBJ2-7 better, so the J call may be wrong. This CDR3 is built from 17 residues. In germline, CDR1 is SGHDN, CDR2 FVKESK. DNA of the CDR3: TGTGCCAGCAGCCCTTCCCGACTAGCGGGTTCCTACAATGAGCAGTACTTC. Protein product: CASSPSRLAGSYNEQYF.

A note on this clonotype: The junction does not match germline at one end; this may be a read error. CDR3 region: CGAKHLQGREQFF. The CDR3 nucleotides are TGCGGTGCGAAACATCTTCAGGGGCGTGAGCAGTTCTTC. The chain recombines TRBV20-1 with TRBJ2-1, with a tentative D call TRBD1 (6 bases). Germline CDR1 reads DFQATT; CDR2 reads SNEGSKA (reference sequence). The CDR3 is 13 residues long.

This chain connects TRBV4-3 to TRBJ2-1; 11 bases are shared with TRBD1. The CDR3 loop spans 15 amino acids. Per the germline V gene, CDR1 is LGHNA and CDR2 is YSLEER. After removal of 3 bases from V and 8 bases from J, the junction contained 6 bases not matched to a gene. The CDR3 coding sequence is TGCGCCAGCAGCCACCGGACAGGGGGCGACTATGAGCAGTTCTTC. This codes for CASSHRTGGDYEQFF.

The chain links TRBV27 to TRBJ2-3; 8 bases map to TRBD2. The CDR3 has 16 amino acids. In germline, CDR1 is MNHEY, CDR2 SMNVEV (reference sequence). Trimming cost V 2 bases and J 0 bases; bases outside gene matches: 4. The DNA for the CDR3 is TGTGCCAGCAGTTTAAGGCGGGGGGTTAGCACAGATACGCAGTATTTT. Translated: CASSLRRGVSTDTQYF.

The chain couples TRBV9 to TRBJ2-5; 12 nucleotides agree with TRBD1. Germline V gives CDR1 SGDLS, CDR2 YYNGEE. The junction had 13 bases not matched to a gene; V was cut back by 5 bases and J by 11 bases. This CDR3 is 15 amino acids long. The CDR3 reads CASRGQGAPYNEQYF. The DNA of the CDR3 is TGTGCCAGCAGGGGACAGGGGGCACCCTACAATGAGCAGTACTTC.

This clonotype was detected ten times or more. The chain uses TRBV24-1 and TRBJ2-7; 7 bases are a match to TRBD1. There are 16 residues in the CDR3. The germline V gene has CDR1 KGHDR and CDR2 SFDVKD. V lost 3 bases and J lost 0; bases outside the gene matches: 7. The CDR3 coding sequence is TGTGCCACCAGTGATAACAGGGGACCCAGCTCCTACGAGCAGTACTTC. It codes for CATSDNRGPSSYEQYF.

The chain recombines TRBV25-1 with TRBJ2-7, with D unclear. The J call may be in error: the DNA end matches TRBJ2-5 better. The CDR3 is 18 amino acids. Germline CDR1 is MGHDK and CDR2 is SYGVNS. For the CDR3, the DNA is TGTGCCAGCAGCCCCAATCCTCGGGCCATAAAAAGAAACGAGACCCAGTACTTC. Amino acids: CASSPNPRAIKRNETQYF.

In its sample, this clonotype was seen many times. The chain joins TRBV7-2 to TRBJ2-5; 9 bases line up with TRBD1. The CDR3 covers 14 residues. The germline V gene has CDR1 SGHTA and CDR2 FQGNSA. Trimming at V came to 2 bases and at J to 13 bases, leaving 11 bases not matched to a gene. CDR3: CASSLSLGQGPWYF. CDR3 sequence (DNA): TGTGCCAGCAGCTTAAGTCTCGGACAGGGGCCCTGGTACTTC.

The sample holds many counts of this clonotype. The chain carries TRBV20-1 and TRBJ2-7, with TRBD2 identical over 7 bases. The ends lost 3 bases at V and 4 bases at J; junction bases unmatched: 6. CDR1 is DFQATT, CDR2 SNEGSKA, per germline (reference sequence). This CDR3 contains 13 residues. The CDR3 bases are TGCAGTGCTAGGCGGGGGAACTTATACGAGCAGTACTTC. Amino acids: CSARRGNLYEQYF.

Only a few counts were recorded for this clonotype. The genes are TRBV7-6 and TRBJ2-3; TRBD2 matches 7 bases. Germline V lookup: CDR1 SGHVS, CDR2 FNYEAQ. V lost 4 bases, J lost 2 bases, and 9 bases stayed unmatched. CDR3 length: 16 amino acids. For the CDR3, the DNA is TGTGCCAGCAGCTCTACTAGCGCCCCTCACACAGATACGCAGTATTTT. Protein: CASSSTSAPHTDTQYF.